This TCR beta chain is from a study of tumor-infiltrating lymphocytes in primary liver carcinoma. Study context: The number of productive TCRbeta reads per sample ranged from roughly 3.65 to 7.13 million and was similar across tissue types.

This clonotype came up a few times. The investigators made TCR beta cDNA from 400 to 550 ng total RNA, using a constant-region primer. Three nested multiplex PCR rounds of slightly modified ARM-PCR generated TCR beta libraries. TCRdb reprocessed the multiplex PCR reads via MiXCR and lists one record per CDR3 protein. The sample has about 110,000 distinct CDR3 sequences; roughly 80% are singletons. The study co-extracted DNA and RNA from around 20-30 mg of unsorted bulk tissue. The clonotype originates from a man aged 40-55 years with primary liver carcinoma and hepatitis B virus infection. Sequencing input: liver tumor tissue from sampling region 3. Subset specified: tumor region T3, left-lateral pole.

DNA for the CDR3: TGCGCCAGCAGACTCTCAGGGGGCGGCCCTGCGCTGCCTAACACAGATACGCAGTATTTT. Translated, it gives CASRLSGGGPALPNTDTQYF. The chain couples TRBV5-1 to TRBJ2-3, with 8 bases lining up with TRBD1. Germline trimming cut 5 bases from V and 2 bases from J; bases unmatched to any gene: 22. CDR3 length: 20 amino acids. Per the germline V gene, CDR1 is SGHRS and CDR2 is YFSETQ.